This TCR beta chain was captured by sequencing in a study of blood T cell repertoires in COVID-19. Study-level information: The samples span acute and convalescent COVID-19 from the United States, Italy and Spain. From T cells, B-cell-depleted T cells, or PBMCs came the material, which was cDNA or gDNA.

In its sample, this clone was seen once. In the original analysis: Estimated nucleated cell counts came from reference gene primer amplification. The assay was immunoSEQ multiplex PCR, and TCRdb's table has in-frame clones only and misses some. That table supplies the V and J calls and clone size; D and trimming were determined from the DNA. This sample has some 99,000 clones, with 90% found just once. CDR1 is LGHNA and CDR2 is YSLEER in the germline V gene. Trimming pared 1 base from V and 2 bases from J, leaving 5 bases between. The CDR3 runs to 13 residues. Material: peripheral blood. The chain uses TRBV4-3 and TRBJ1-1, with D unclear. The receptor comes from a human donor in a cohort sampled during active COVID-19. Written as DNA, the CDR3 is TGCGCCAGCAGCCAAGCGAGAAACACTGAAGCTTTCTTT. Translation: CASSQARNTEAFF.